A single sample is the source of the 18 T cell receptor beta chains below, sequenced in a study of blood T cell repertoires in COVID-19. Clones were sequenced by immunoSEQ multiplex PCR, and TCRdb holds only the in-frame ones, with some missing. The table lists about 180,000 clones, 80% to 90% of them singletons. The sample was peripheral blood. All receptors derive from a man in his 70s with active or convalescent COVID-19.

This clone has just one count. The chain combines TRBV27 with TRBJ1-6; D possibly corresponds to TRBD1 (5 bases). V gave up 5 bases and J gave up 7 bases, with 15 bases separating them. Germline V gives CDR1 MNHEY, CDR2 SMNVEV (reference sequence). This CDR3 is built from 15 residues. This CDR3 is CASSTVLRGNSPLHF. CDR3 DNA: TGTGCCAGCAGTACGGTCCTCCGGGGGAATTCACCCCTCCACTTT.

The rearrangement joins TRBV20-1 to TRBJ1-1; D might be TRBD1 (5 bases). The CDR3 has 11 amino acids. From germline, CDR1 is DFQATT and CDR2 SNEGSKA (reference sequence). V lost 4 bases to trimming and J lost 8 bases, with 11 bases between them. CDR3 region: CSAKGKGEAFF. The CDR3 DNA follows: TGCAGTGCTAAAGGGAAGGGGGAAGCTTTCTTT.

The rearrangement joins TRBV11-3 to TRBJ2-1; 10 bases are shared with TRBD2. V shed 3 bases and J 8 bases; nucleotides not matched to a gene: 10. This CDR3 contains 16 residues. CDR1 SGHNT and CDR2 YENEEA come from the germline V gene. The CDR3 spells CASSFQSGGGMDEQFF. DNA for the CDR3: TGTGCCAGCAGCTTCCAAAGCGGGGGGGGCATGGATGAGCAGTTCTTC. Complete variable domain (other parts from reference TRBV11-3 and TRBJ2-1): EAGVVQSPRYKIIEKKQPVAFWCNPISGHNTLYWYLQNLGQGPELLIRYENEEAVDDSQLPKDRFSAERLKGVDSTLKIQPAELGDSAVYLCASSFQSGGGMDEQFFGPGTRLTVL.

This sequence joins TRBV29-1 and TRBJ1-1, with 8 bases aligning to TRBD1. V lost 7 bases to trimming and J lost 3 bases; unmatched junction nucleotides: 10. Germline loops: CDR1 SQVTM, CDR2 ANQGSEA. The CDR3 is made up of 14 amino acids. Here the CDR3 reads CSARQGPLHTEAFF. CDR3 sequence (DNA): TGCAGCGCCAGACAGGGGCCGCTCCACACTGAAGCTTTCTTT.

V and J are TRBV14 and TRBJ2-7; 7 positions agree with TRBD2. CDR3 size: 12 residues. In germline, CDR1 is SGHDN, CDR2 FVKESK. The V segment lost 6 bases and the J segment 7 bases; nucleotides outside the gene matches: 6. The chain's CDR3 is CASRQVAGEQYF. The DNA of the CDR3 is TGTGCCAGCAGGCAGGTAGCGGGTGAGCAGTACTTC.

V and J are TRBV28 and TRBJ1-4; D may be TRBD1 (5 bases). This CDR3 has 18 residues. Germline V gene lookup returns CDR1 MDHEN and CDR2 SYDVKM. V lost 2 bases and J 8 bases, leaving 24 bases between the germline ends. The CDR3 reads CASSLTPPRWGLEEKLFF. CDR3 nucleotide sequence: TGTGCCAGCAGTTTAACCCCCCCCCGTTGGGGCCTAGAAGAAAAACTGTTTTTT.

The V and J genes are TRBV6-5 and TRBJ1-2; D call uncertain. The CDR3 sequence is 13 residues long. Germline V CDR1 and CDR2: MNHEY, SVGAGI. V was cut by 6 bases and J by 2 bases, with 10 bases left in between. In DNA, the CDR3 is TGTGCCAGCAGATTACAGAAAAACTATGGCTACACCTTC. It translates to CASRLQKNYGYTF.

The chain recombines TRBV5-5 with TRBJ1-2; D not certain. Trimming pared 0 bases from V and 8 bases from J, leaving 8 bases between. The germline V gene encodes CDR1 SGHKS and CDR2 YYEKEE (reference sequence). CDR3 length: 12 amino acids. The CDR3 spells CASSLGSYGYTF. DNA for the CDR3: TGTGCCAGCAGCTTGGGGTCCTACGGCTACACCTTC.

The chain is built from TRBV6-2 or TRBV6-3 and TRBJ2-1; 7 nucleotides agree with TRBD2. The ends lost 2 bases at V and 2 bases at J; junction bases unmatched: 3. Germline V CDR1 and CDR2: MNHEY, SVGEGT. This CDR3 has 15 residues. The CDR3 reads CASSYQRGTYNEQFF. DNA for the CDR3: TGTGCCAGCAGTTACCAGCGGGGAACCTACAATGAGCAGTTCTTC.

The CDR3 DNA reads TGTGCCAGCTCCCCGGGGGTAGCGGGGGCTAATGAGCAGTTCTTC. Amino acids: CASSPGVAGANEQFF. The rearrangement links TRBV18 to TRBJ2-1; 9 nucleotides align to TRBD2. Trimming at V came to 6 bases and at J to 7 bases, leaving 10 bases not matched to a gene. The length of the CDR3 is 15 residues. CDR1 and CDR2 from the germline V gene are KGHSH and LQKENI.

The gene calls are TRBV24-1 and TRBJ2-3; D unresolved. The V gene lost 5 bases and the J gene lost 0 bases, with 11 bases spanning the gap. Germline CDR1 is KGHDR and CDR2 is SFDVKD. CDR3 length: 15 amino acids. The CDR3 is CATSGGKTSTDTQYF. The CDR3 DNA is TGTGCCACCAGTGGAGGCAAAACTAGCACAGATACGCAGTATTTT.

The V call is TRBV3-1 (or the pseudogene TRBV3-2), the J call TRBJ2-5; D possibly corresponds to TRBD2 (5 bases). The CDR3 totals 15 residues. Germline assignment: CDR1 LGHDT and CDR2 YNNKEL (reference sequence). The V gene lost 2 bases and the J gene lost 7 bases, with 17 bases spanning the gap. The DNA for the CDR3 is TGTGCCAGCAGCCAAACTCCCGGGAACACGGGGACCCAGTACTTC. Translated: CASSQTPGNTGTQYF.

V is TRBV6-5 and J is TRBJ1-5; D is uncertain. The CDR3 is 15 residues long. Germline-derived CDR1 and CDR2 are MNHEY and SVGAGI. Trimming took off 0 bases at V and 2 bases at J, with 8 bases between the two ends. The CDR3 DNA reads TGTGCCAGCAGTTACTCGGGCAGTCGCAATCAGCCCCAGCATTTT. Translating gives CASSYSGSRNQPQHF.

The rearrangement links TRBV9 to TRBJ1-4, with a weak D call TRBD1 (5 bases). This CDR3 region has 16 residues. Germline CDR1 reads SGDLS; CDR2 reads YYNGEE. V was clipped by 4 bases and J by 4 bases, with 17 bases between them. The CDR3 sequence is CASSPGTGPYNEKLFF. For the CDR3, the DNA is TGTGCCAGCAGCCCAGGAACAGGCCCATATAATGAAAAACTGTTTTTT.

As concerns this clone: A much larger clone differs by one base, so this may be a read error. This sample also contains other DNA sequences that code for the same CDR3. The CDR3 reads CASSDRVYGYTF. Here the CDR3 DNA reads TGTGCCAGCAGTGACAGGGTCTATGGCTACACCTTC. The J gene is TRBJ1-2, the V gene TRBV6-1, with D possibly matching TRBD1 (5 bases). Trimming pared 3 bases from V and 4 bases from J, leaving 6 bases between. CDR3 length: 12 residues. Germline lookup yields CDR1 MNHNS and CDR2 SASEGT.

CDR3 protein: CASSLPPRETQYF. CDR3 DNA sequence: TGTGCCAGTAGTCTACCTCCCCGGGAGACCCAGTACTTC. The chain combines TRBV19 with TRBJ2-5; no definite D call. This CDR3 has 13 amino acids. The germline gives CDR1 LNHDA, CDR2 SQIVND (reference sequence). Trimming pared 5 bases from V and 5 bases from J, leaving 12 bases between.

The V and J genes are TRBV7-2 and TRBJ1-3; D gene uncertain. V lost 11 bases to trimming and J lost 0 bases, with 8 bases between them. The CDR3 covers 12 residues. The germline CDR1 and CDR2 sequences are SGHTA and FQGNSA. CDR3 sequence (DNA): TGTGCCTTCGAGGGCTCTGGAAACACCATATATTTT. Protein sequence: CAFEGSGNTIYF.

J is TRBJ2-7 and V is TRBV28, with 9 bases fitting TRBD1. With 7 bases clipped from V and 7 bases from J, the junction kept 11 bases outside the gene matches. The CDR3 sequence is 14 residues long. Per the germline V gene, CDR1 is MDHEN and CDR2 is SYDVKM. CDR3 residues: CASTQDRGPREQYF. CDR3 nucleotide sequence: TGTGCCAGCACTCAGGACAGGGGACCACGGGAGCAGTACTTC.